This T cell receptor (beta chain) was recorded in a study of blood T cell repertoires in COVID-19. This CDR3 has 15 residues. CDR1 and CDR2 (germline): SEHNR, FQNEAQ (reference sequence). Between the trimmed V and J ends, which lost 5 bases and 4 bases, there was a span of 17 bases. The data were produced by immunoSEQ multiplex PCR, yet TCRdb's version contains in-frame clones alone and is incomplete. The sample lists under 95,000 clones; around four fifths were seen once. This clone was counted once. V is TRBV7-9 and J is TRBJ2-5; D gene uncertain. This TCR was recovered from a woman of 80 years or more with active or convalescent COVID-19. What was sequenced was peripheral blood. CDR3 nucleotides: TGTGCCAGCAGCCCTTCGGTGTCGGGTTCAGAGACCCAGTACTTC. It translates to CASSPSVSGSETQYF.